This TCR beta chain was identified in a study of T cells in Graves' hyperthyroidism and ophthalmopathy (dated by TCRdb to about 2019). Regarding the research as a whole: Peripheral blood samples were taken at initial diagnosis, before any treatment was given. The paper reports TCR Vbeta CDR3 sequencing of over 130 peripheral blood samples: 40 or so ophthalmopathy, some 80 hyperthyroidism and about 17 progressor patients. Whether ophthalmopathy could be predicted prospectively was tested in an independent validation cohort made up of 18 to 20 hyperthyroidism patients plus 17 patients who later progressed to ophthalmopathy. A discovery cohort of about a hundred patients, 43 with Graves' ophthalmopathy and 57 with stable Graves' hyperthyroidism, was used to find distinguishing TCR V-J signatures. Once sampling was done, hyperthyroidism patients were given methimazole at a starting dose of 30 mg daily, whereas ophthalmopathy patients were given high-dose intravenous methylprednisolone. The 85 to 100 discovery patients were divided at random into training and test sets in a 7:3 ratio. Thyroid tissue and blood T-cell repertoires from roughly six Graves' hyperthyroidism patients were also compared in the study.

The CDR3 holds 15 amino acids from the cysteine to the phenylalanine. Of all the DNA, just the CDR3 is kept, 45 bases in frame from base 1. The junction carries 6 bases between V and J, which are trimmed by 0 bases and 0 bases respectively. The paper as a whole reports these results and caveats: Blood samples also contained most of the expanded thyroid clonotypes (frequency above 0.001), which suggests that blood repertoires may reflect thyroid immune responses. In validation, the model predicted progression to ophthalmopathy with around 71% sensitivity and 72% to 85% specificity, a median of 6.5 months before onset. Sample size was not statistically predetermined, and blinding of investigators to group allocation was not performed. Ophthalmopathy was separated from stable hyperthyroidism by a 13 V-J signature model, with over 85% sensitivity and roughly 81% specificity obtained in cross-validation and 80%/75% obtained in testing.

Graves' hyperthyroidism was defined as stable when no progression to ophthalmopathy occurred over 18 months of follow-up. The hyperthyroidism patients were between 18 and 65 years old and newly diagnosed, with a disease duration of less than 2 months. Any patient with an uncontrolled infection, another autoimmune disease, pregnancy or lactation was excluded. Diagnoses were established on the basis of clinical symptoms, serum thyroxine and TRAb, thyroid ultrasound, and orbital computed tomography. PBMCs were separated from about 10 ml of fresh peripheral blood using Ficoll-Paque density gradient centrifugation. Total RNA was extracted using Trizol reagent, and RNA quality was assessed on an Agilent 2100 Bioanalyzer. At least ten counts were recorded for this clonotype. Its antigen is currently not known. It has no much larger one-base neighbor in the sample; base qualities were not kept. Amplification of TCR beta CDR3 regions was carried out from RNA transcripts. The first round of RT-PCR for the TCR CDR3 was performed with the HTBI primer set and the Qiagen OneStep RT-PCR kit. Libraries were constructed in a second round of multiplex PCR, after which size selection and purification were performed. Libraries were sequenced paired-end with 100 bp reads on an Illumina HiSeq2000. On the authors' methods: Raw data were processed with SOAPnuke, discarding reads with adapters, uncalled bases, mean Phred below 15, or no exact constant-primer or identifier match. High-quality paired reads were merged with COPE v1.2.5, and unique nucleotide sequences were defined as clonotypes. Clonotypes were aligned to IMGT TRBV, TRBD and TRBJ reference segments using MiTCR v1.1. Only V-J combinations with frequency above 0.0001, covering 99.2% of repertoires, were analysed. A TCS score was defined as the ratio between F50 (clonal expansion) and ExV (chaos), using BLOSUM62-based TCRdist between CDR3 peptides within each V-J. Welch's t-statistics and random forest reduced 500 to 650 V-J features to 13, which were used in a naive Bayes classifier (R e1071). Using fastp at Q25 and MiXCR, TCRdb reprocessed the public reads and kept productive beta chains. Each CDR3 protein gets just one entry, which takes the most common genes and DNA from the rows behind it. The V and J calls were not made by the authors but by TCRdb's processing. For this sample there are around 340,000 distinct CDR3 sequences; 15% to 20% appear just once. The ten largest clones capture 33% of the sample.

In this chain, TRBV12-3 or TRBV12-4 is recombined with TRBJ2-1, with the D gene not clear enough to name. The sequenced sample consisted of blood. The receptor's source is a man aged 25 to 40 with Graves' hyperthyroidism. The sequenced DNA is TGTGCCAGCAGTTTAGCGGGGTTCTCCTACAATGAGCAGTTCTTC. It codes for CASSLAGFSYNEQFF.